This T cell receptor (beta chain) was sequenced in a study of HIV-infected patients and healthy controls. This clonotype was found many times. The CDR3 extends over 12 amino acids. CDR1 and CDR2 (germline): DFQATT, SNEGSKA (reference sequence). V lost 2 bases, J lost 4 bases, and 8 bases lay in between. cDNA was made from approximately 0.55 ug RNA using alpha and beta constant primers. Each of the alpha and beta chains got its own library through chain-specific third strand synthesis with indices. All rearrangements within a chain used one primer pair; cDNA molecules carried barcodes. Using its own MiXCR run on the 5' RACE reads, TCRdb lists one record per CDR3 protein. This table has more than 10,000 distinct CDR3 sequences, approximately 10% appearing once. All unsorted peripheral T cells were captured because whole blood was used without fractionation. The RNA source was a roughly 2.3 ml peripheral blood draw.

The specimen was blood. This chain joins TRBV20-1 and TRBJ1-1, with D hard to call. This sequence was found in an adult in good health. In DNA, the CDR3 is TGCAGTGCTAGAAGAGTTTCCACTGAAGCTTTCTTT. It yields the protein CSARRVSTEAFF.